This T cell receptor beta chain was captured in a study of long-term antiretroviral therapy in people with HIV. The authors ran the immunoSEQ assay, v3.0, at survey level. TCRdb's copy holds only in-frame clones and misses some; the assay was immunoSEQ multiplex PCR. The profile covers 20,000 to 25,000 clones, with roughly 84% appearing a single time and approximately 4.6% taken by the ten largest. There are 19 residues in the CDR3. Germline V gene sequence: CDR1 SEHNR, CDR2 FQNEAQ (reference sequence). The V gene end was trimmed by 4 bases and the J gene end by 1 base; junction bases not matched to a gene: 13. Roughly 0.95-10 million cryopreserved PBMC were held in samples before DNA extraction.

Source: unsorted PBMCs, taken 1.3 years after starting antiretroviral therapy. The origin of this receptor is a man aged 55 to 70 with HIV. This chain links TRBV7-9 with TRBJ2-1, with 10 positions matching TRBD1. CDR3: CASSSPPDRGRGSYNEQFF. The CDR3 nucleotides are TGTGCCAGCAGCTCCCCGCCAGACAGGGGGCGAGGGTCCTACAATGAGCAGTTCTTC.